These T cell receptor beta chains were read from a single sample in a study of blood T cell repertoires in COVID-19. Data came from immunoSEQ multiplex PCR; TCRdb stores just in-frame clones and leaves some out. Of 98,000 or so clones in the sample, just over 85% were seen once. Input material: peripheral blood. These receptors originate from a human donor in a cohort sampled during active COVID-19. Each CDR3 is given with its conserved first and last residue. A D gene is named only where the DNA matches it firmly. Not every row has a clone size; where given, it reads once, few, many or a size class.

size	J	V	D	DNA	CDR3
-	TRBJ1-4	TRBV3-1/TRBV3-2	-	TGTGCCAGCAGCCAAGATCTCGGGAAGTCGCGACTGTTTTTT	CASSQDLGKSRLFF
-	TRBJ1-4	TRBV6-5	-	TGTGCCTCACACAGAGCAACTAATGAAAAACTGTTTTTT	CASHRATNEKLFF
-	TRBJ1-1	TRBV7-9	-	TGTGCCAGCGAGAGGGAGCCGAACACTGAAGCTTTCTTT	CASEREPNTEAFF
once	TRBJ2-1	TRBV7-6	-	TGTGCCAGCAGCTCTACCCCATTGGCCTACAATGAGCAGTTCTTC	CASSSTPLAYNEQFF
-	TRBJ2-7	TRBV7-2	-	TGTGCCAGCAGCTTCTTCGGTTCCTCCTACGAGCAGTACTTC	CASSFFGSSYEQYF
-	TRBJ2-2	TRBV5-1	TRBD1	TGCGCCAGCAGCCCTGGACAGGGGGGGACCGGGGAGCTGTTTTTT	CASSPGQGGTGELFF
-	TRBJ2-1	TRBV7-2	TRBD2	TGTGCCAGCAGCTTAGAACTAGCGCATGAGCAGTTCTTC	CASSLELAHEQFF
-	TRBJ2-2	TRBV7-2	TRBD2	TGTGCCAGCAGCCAAAGGGGGGGACTAGTCTTTGACACCGGGGAGCTGTTTTTT	CASSQRGGLVFDTGELFF
-	TRBJ1-1	TRBV7-3	-	TGTGCCAGCAGAAATAAAGCTTTCTTT	CASRNKAFF
-	TRBJ2-1	TRBV3-1/TRBV3-2	TRBD2	TGTGCCAGCAGCCCGTTACTAGCGGGAGCCACCGAGCAGTTCTTC	CASSPLLAGATEQFF
once	TRBJ1-6	TRBV7-9	TRBD1	TGTGCCAGCAGCTTAGGACAGGGAAATAATTCACCCCTCCACTTT	CASSLGQGNNSPLHF
-	TRBJ1-3	TRBV30	-	TGTGCCTGGAACGGGGGCTCTGGAAACACCATATATTTT	CAWNGGSGNTIYF
-	TRBJ2-1	TRBV28	TRBD1	TGTGCCAGCAGTTCAATACGTGGGTCCGGGACAGGGGGGAACAATGAGCAGTTCTTC	CASSSIRGSGTGGNNEQFF
-	TRBJ2-1	TRBV19	TRBD2	TGTGCCAGTAAAAGCGGGAGGGGCTACAATGAGCAGTTCTTC	CASKSGRGYNEQFF
-	TRBJ1-6	TRBV7-6	-	TGTGCCAGCAGCTTTCGGCAGGGAAGAAATTCACCCCTCCACTTT	CASSFRQGRNSPLHF
-	TRBJ1-5	TRBV7-6	-	TGTGCCAGCAGCTTAGACAGGGCCGGTCAGCCCCAGCATTTT	CASSLDRAGQPQHF
-	TRBJ2-7	TRBV6-1	TRBD2	TGTGCCAGCAGTGAAATATTTGGGGGGGGGTACGAGCAGTACTTC	CASSEIFGGGYEQYF
-	TRBJ2-7	TRBV7-9	-	TGTGCCAGCAGCTTATCTACCTCCTCCTACGAGCAGTACTTC	CASSLSTSSYEQYF
-	TRBJ2-2	TRBV2	TRBD2	TGTGCCAGCTTCTACCCGGGGGGTGCGGGGACCGGGGAGCTGTTTTTT	CASFYPGGAGTGELFF
-	TRBJ2-7	TRBV3-1/TRBV3-2	TRBD1	TGTGCCAGCAGCCCGGGACAGGTAGTATACGAGCAGTACTTC	CASSPGQVVYEQYF
-	TRBJ1-1	TRBV19	-	TGTGCCAGTAGTATCGGGGGAGACCGGTGGAAAGGTGCTTTCTTT	CASSIGGDRWKGAFF
-	TRBJ1-6	TRBV28	TRBD1	TGTGCCAGCCGGACAGGGGGCTATTCACCCCTCCACTTT	CASRTGGYSPLHF
-	TRBJ2-1	TRBV5-6	-	TGTGCCAGCAGCTTGGGTGCGGGGGCGGAGAATGAGCAGTTCTTC	CASSLGAGAENEQFF
-	TRBJ2-1	TRBV11-2	-	TGTGCCAGCAGCTTAGCTGCCGGGATGGGGAATGAGCAGTTCTTC	CASSLAAGMGNEQFF
-	TRBJ2-7	TRBV29-1	TRBD2	TGCAGCGTGCTAGCGGGAGGGTCCTACGAGCAGTACTTC	CSVLAGGSYEQYF
-	TRBJ1-1	TRBV5-1	-	TGCGCCAGCAGCCTCGACACTGAAGCTTTCTTT	CASSLDTEAFF
once	TRBJ1-5	TRBV9	TRBD1	TGTGCCAGCAGCTCCCGGGACAGTAATCAGCCCCAGCATTTT	CASSSRDSNQPQHF
-	TRBJ1-1	TRBV4-2	TRBD1	TGTGCCAGCCGCCACGGGACAGGGGGTACTGAAGCTTTCTTT	CASRHGTGGTEAFF
-	TRBJ1-1	TRBV27	-	TGTGCCAGCAGGCTAAGATCTGAAGCTTTCTTT	CASRLRSEAFF
-	TRBJ2-5	TRBV4-2	TRBD2	TGTGCCAGCAGCCAAGAGGGGACTAGCGGGGGCGCGGGGTTGAGGGAGACCCAGTACTTC	CASSQEGTSGGAGLRETQYF